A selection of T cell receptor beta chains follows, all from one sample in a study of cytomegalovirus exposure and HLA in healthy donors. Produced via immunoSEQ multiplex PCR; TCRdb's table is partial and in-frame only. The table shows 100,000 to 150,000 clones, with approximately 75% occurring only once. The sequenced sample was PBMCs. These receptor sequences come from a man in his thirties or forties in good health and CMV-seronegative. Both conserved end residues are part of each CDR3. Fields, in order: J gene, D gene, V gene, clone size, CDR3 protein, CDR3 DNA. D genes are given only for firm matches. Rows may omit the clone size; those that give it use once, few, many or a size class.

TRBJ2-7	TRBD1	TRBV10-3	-	CAISEGTEAYEQYF	TGTGCCATCAGTGAGGGGACAGAGGCCTACGAGCAGTACTTC
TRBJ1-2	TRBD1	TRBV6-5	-	CASSYSRDRAGYTF	TGTGCCAGCAGTTACTCGAGGGACAGGGCTGGCTACACCTTC
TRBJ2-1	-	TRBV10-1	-	CASSESTAGLSYNEQFF	TGCGCCAGCAGTGAGTCGACGGCAGGACTCTCCTACAATGAGCAGTTCTTC
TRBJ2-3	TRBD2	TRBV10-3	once	CAISEGTSEYF	TGTGCCATCAGTGAGGGGACTAGCGAATATTTT
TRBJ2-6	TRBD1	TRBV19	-	CASDRGTGANVLTF	TGTGCCAGTGACAGGGGGACTGGGGCCAACGTCCTGACTTTC
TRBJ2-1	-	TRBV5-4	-	CASSLAEDYNEQFF	TGTGCCAGCAGCTTGGCAGAGGACTACAATGAGCAGTTCTTC
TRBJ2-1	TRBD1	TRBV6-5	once	CASSSSWTGENEQFF	TGTGCCAGCAGTTCAAGCTGGACAGGGGAAAATGAGCAGTTCTTC
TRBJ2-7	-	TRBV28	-	CASSSGRPRGSYEQYF	TGTGCCAGCAGTTCAGGACGTCCCCGGGGATCCTACGAGCAGTACTTC
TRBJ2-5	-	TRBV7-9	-	CASSLQGLQETQYF	TGTGCCAGCAGCTTACAGGGCTTACAAGAGACCCAGTACTTC
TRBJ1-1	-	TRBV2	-	CASSRREGAEAFF	TGTGCCAGCAGTCGGAGGGAGGGCGCTGAAGCTTTCTTT
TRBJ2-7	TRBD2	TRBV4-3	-	CASSQDSGGRTSYEQYF	TGCGCCAGCAGCCAAGACAGCGGGGGGCGAACTTCCTACGAGCAGTACTTC
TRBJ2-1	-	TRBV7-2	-	CASSLGPLYNEQFF	TGTGCCAGCAGCTTAGGTCCTCTGTACAATGAGCAGTTCTTC
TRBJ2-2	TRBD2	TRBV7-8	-	CASSQSGRDTGELFF	TGTGCCAGCAGCCAAAGCGGGAGGGACACCGGGGAGCTGTTTTTT
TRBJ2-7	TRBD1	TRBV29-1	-	CSAGTGGYEQYF	TGCAGCGCCGGGACAGGGGGCTACGAGCAGTACTTC
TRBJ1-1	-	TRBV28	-	CASSRGWNTEAFF	TGTGCCAGCAGCCGCGGCTGGAACACTGAAGCTTTCTTT
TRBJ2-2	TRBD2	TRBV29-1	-	CSGGGTSGPGELFF	TGCAGCGGTGGCGGGACTAGCGGTCCCGGGGAGCTGTTTTTT
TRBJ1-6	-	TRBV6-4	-	CASSLSGLSSYNSPLHF	TGTGCCAGCAGTCTCTCAGGTCTTAGCTCCTATAATTCACCCCTCCACTTT
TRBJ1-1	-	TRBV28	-	CASKYGEDTEAFF	TGTGCCAGCAAGTACGGGGAAGACACTGAAGCTTTCTTT
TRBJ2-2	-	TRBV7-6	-	CASSLGIGGTGELFF	TGTGCCAGCAGCTTAGGGATAGGGGGCACCGGGGAGCTGTTTTTT
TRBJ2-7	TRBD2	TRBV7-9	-	CSSSRTGTSGGAWLEQYF	TGTTCCAGCAGCCGCACCGGGACTAGCGGGGGGGCCTGGTTGGAGCAGTACTTC
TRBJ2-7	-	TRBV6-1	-	CASSEWITGTLYEQYF	TGTGCCAGCAGTGAATGGATTACAGGGACCCTCTACGAGCAGTACTTC
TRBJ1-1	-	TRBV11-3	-	CASSLGSENTEAFF	TGTGCCAGCAGCTTAGGGAGCGAGAACACTGAAGCTTTCTTT
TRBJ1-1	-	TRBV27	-	CASSFVGRGTEAFF	TGTGCCAGCAGTTTTGTGGGCAGGGGCACTGAAGCTTTCTTT
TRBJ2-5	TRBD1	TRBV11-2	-	CASSQGQPRGTQYF	TGTGCCAGCAGCCAGGGACAGCCCAGGGGGACCCAGTACTTC
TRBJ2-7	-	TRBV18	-	CASSVIQGSGEQYF	TGTGCCAGCTCAGTTATCCAGGGGTCGGGGGAGCAGTACTTC
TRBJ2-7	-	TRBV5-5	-	CASSFGPLYEQYF	TGTGCCAGCAGCTTTGGCCCGCTCTACGAGCAGTACTTC
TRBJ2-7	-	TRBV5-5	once	CASSLGGGSYEQYF	TGTGCCAGCAGCTTGGGTGGGGGCAGCTACGAGCAGTACTTC
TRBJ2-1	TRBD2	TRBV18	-	CASSPRGTSVSYNEQFF	TGTGCCAGCTCACCCCGTGGGACTAGCGTATCCTACAATGAGCAGTTCTTC
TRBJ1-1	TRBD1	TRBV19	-	CASRGQGARTEAFF	TGTGCCAGTAGGGGACAGGGGGCGCGTACTGAAGCTTTCTTT
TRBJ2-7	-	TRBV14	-	CASSPWGTPSYEQYF	TGTGCCAGCAGCCCATGGGGGACTCCATCCTACGAGCAGTACTTC
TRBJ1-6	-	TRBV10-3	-	CAISERAGSPPLHF	TGTGCCATCAGTGAGAGGGCAGGGTCGCCACCCCTCCACTTT
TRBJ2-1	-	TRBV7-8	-	CASSLYLGETYNEQFF	TGTGCCAGCAGCTTATACTTGGGAGAAACCTACAATGAGCAGTTCTTC
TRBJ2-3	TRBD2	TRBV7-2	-	CASSLAPVAGGPTDTQYF	TGTGCCAGCAGCTTAGCTCCGGTCGCGGGGGGGCCTACAGATACGCAGTATTTT
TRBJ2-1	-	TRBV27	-	CASSLWQDNEQFF	TGTGCCAGCAGTTTATGGCAAGACAATGAGCAGTTCTTC
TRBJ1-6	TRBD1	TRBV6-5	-	CASSYSTQGDSPLHF	TGTGCCAGCAGTTACTCGACTCAGGGGGACTCACCCCTCCACTTT
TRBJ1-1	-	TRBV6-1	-	CASSPTGFFSEAFF	TGTGCCAGCAGCCCTACAGGGTTTTTCTCTGAAGCTTTCTTT
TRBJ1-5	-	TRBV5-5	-	CASSLVGGAQPQHF	TGTGCCAGCAGCTTGGTTGGGGGGGCCCAGCCCCAGCATTTT
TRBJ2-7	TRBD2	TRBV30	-	CAWSVSHTGLAGEQYF	TGTGCCTGGAGTGTCTCTCACACGGGACTAGCGGGCGAGCAGTACTTC
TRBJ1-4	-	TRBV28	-	CASSLRVGKLFF	TGTGCCAGCAGTTTGAGGGTGGGAAAACTGTTTTTT
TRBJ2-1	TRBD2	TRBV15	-	CATSQGTSGGTYNEQFF	TGTGCCACCAGCCAAGGGACTAGCGGGGGGACCTACAATGAGCAGTTCTTC
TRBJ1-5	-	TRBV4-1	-	CASSPDRDNQPQHF	TGCGCCAGCAGTCCCGACAGAGACAATCAGCCCCAGCATTTT
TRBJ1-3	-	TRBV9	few	CASSATGGNTIYF	TGTGCCAGCAGCGCCACAGGGGGAAACACCATATATTTT
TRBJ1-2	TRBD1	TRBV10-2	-	CASTGQGSNYGYTF	TGCGCCAGCACCGGACAGGGTTCTAACTATGGCTACACCTTC
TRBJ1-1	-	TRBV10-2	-	CASRLDTDTEAFF	TGCGCCAGCAGGCTGGACACGGACACTGAAGCTTTCTTT
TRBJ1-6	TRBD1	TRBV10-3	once	CAIRRTGSRDSPLHF	TGTGCCATCAGAAGGACAGGTAGTAGGGATTCACCCCTCCACTTT
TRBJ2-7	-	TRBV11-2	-	CASSLDERQGNSYEQYF	TGTGCCAGCAGCTTAGATGAGCGGCAGGGGAACTCCTACGAGCAGTACTTC
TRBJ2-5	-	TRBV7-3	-	CASSGTGMEETQYF	TGTGCCAGCAGCGGGACTGGGATGGAGGAGACCCAGTACTTC
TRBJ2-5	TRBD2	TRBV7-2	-	CASTRGGRETQYF	TGTGCCAGCACGCGGGGGGGCCGGGAGACCCAGTACTTC
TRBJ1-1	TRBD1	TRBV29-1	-	CSVDRRQGEAFF	TGCAGCGTTGATCGGAGACAGGGGGAAGCTTTCTTT
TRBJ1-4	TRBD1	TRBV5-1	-	CASSLVTGGSTNEKLFF	TGCGCCAGCAGCTTGGTGACAGGGGGATCAACTAATGAAAAACTGTTTTTT
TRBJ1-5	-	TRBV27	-	CASSLIGSAGVSGQPQHF	TGTGCCAGCAGTTTAATCGGATCGGCCGGCGTTAGCGGTCAGCCCCAGCATTTT
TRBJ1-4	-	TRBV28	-	CASSTARTATNEKLFF	TGTGCCAGCAGTACCGCACGGACAGCAACTAATGAAAAACTGTTTTTT